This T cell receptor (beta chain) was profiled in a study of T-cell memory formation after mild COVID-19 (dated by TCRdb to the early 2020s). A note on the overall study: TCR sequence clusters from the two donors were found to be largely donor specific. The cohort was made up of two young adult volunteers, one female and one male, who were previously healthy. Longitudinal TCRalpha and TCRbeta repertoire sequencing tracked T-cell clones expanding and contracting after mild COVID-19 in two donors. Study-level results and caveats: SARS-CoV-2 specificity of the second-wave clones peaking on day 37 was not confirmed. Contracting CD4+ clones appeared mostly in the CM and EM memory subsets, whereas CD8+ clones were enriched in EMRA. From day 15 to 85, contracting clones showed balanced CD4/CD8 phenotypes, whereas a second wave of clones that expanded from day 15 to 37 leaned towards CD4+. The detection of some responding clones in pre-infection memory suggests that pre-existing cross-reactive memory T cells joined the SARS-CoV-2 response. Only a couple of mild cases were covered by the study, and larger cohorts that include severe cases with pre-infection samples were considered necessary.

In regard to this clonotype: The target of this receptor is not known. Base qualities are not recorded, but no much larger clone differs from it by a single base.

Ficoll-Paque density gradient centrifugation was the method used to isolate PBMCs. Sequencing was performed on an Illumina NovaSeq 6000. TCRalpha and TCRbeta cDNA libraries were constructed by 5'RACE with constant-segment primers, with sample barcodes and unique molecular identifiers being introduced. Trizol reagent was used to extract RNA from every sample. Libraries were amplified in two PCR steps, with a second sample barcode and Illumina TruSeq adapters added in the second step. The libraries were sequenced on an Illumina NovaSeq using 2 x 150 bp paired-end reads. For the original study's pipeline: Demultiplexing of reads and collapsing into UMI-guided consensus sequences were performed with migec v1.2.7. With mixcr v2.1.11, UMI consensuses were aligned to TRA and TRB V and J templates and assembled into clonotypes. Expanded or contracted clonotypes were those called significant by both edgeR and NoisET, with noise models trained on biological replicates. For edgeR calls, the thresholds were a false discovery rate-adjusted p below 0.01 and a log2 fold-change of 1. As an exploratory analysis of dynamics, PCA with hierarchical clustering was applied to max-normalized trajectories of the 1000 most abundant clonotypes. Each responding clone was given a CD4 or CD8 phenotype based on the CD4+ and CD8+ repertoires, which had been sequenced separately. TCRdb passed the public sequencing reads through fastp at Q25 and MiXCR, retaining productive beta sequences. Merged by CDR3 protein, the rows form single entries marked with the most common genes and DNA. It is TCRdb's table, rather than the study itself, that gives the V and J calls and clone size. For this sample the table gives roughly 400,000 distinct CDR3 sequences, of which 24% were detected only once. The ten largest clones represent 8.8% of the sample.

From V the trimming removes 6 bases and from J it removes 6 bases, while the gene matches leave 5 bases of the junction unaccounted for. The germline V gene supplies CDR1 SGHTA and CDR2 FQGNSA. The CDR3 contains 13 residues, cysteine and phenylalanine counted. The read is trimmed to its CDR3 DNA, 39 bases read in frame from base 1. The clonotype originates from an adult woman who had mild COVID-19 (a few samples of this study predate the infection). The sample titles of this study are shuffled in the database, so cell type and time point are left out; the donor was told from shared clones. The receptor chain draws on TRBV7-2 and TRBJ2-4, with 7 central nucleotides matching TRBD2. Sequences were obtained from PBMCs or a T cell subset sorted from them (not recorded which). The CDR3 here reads CASRPPGGNIQYF. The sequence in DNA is TGTGCCAGCAGACCTCCGGGGGGAAACATTCAGTACTTC.